A selection of T cell receptor beta chains follows, all from one sample in a study of Graves' ophthalmopathy and Graves' hyperthyroidism. Using its own MiXCR run on the multiplex PCR reads, TCRdb lists one record per CDR3 protein. The sample has fewer than 600,000 distinct CDR3 sequences; roughly an eighth are singletons. Material: blood. Receptors were obtained from a woman in her thirties with Graves' ophthalmopathy. CDR3s include the opening cysteine and the closing phenylalanine or tryptophan. Each record gives: D gene, V gene, clone size, J gene, CDR3 protein, CDR3 DNA. The D gene is left open where the match is weak. Size tells how often a clone was seen (once, few, many) or the class of an expanded clone, and some rows leave it out.

D gene: -
V gene: TRBV20-1
clone size: many
J gene: TRBJ2-4
CDR3 protein: CSARDFTGQNIQYF
CDR3 DNA: TGCAGTGCTAGAGATTTCACAGGACAAAACATTCAGTACTTC

D gene: -
V gene: TRBV28
clone size: many
J gene: TRBJ1-1
CDR3 protein: CASSLRGAGTEAFF
CDR3 DNA: TGTGCCAGCAGTTTACGGGGCGCAGGAACTGAAGCTTTCTTT

D gene: -
V gene: TRBV28
clone size: many
J gene: TRBJ2-5
CDR3 protein: CASSQGYQETQYF
CDR3 DNA: TGTGCCAGCAGCCAAGGGTACCAAGAGACCCAGTACTTC

D gene: TRBD1
V gene: TRBV6-1
clone size: -
J gene: TRBJ2-5
CDR3 protein: CASSIGQGAQETQYF
CDR3 DNA: TGTGCCAGCAGTATCGGACAGGGGGCCCAAGAGACCCAGTACTTC

D gene: -
V gene: TRBV10-1
clone size: -
J gene: TRBJ2-7
CDR3 protein: CASSAADSGGDQYF
CDR3 DNA: TGCGCCAGCAGTGCCGCCGACTCTGGCGGCGATCAGTACTTC

D gene: -
V gene: TRBV7-8
clone size: many
J gene: TRBJ2-5
CDR3 protein: CASSPDGPQETQYF
CDR3 DNA: TGTGCCAGCAGCCCCGACGGGCCCCAAGAGACCCAGTACTTC

D gene: TRBD2
V gene: TRBV10-3
clone size: few
J gene: TRBJ2-7
CDR3 protein: CAITPGTSGTYEQYF
CDR3 DNA: TGTGCCATCACCCCCGGGACTAGCGGGACCTACGAGCAGTACTTC

D gene: -
V gene: TRBV4-3
clone size: -
J gene: TRBJ2-2
CDR3 protein: CASSPQPRNTGELFF
CDR3 DNA: TGCGCCAGCAGCCCCCAGCCGCGGAACACCGGGGAGCTGTTTTTT

D gene: -
V gene: TRBV5-1
clone size: many
J gene: TRBJ1-1
CDR3 protein: CASSLGDAPLRTEAFF
CDR3 DNA: TGCGCCAGCAGCTTGGGGGATGCCCCTTTGAGGACTGAAGCTTTCTTT

D gene: -
V gene: TRBV2
clone size: many
J gene: TRBJ1-6
CDR3 protein: CASSEPRSSYNSPLHF
CDR3 DNA: TGTGCCAGCAGTGAACCAAGGAGCTCCTATAATTCACCCCTCCACTTT

D gene: -
V gene: TRBV28
clone size: many
J gene: TRBJ2-7
CDR3 protein: CASSLLGRSYEQYF
CDR3 DNA: TGTGCCAGCAGTTTACTGGGAAGGTCTTACGAGCAGTACTTC

D gene: -
V gene: TRBV7-2
clone size: many
J gene: TRBJ2-5
CDR3 protein: CASSYASGLQETQYF
CDR3 DNA: TGTGCCAGCAGCTACGCGTCGGGATTACAAGAGACCCAGTACTTC

D gene: -
V gene: TRBV28
clone size: -
J gene: TRBJ2-5
CDR3 protein: CASSLASPRYQETQYF
CDR3 DNA: TGTGCCAGCAGTTTAGCCTCCCCTAGGTACCAAGAGACCCAGTACTTC

D gene: -
V gene: TRBV6-1
clone size: many
J gene: TRBJ1-1
CDR3 protein: CASSQRDMNTEAFF
CDR3 DNA: TGTGCCAGCAGTCAAAGAGACATGAACACTGAAGCTTTCTTT

D gene: TRBD1
V gene: TRBV3-1
clone size: few
J gene: TRBJ1-5
CDR3 protein: CASSLGQGRVDQPQHF
CDR3 DNA: TGTGCCAGCAGCCTCGGACAGGGGAGGGTCGATCAGCCCCAGCATTTT

D gene: TRBD2
V gene: TRBV5-6
clone size: -
J gene: TRBJ2-5
CDR3 protein: CASSPASGGAQGRETQYF
CDR3 DNA: TGTGCCAGCAGCCCTGCTAGCGGGGGAGCCCAGGGTCGCGAGACCCAGTACTTC

D gene: TRBD1
V gene: TRBV2
clone size: many
J gene: TRBJ1-1
CDR3 protein: CASSDSGTDSDFF
CDR3 DNA: TGTGCCAGCAGTGACTCCGGGACAGACAGTGATTTCTTT

D gene: -
V gene: TRBV6-1
clone size: many
J gene: TRBJ1-1
CDR3 protein: CASRFVLDTEAFF
CDR3 DNA: TGTGCCAGCAGGTTTGTGTTGGACACTGAAGCTTTCTTT

D gene: TRBD2
V gene: TRBV6-1
clone size: -
J gene: TRBJ2-7
CDR3 protein: CASSKEKWGTSRPYEQYF
CDR3 DNA: TGTGCCAGCAGTAAGGAGAAGTGGGGGACTAGCCGACCCTACGAGCAGTACTTC

D gene: -
V gene: TRBV6-1
clone size: many
J gene: TRBJ2-7
CDR3 protein: CASSDLIYEQYF
CDR3 DNA: TGTGCCAGCAGTGATTTGATTTACGAGCAGTACTTC

D gene: -
V gene: TRBV6-2/TRBV6-3
clone size: many
J gene: TRBJ2-7
CDR3 protein: CASSSMSGNEQYF
CDR3 DNA: TGTGCCAGCAGTTCGATGTCAGGGAACGAGCAGTACTTC

D gene: -
V gene: TRBV11-3
clone size: many
J gene: TRBJ2-7
CDR3 protein: CASSLAGTQNYEQYF
CDR3 DNA: TGTGCCAGCAGCTTAGCCGGGACACAGAATTACGAGCAGTACTTC

D gene: TRBD1
V gene: TRBV7-3
clone size: few
J gene: TRBJ2-6
CDR3 protein: CASSLTGNPGANVLTF
CDR3 DNA: TGTGCCAGCAGCTTGACAGGGAACCCTGGGGCCAACGTCCTGACTTTC

D gene: TRBD1
V gene: TRBV27
clone size: -
J gene: TRBJ1-2
CDR3 protein: CASSLQGALSYGYTF
CDR3 DNA: TGTGCCAGCAGTTTACAGGGGGCTCTTAGCTATGGCTACACCTTC

D gene: -
V gene: TRBV4-1
clone size: many
J gene: TRBJ1-6
CDR3 protein: CASSQDPWNSPLHF
CDR3 DNA: TGCGCCAGCAGCCAAGATCCGTGGAATTCACCCCTCCACTTT